The T cell receptor (beta chain) described here comes from a study of T cells after yellow fever vaccination. The study made its TCR cDNA through 5'RACE template switching. That step introduced a universal primer site along with UMIs. TCRdb processed the 5' RACE reads anew with MiXCR; each CDR3 protein has one entry. The sample shows more than 95,000 distinct CDR3 sequences, 7.2% of them seen only once. For this clonotype: A read error is possible here, since a much larger clone lies one base away. This is likely a read error, given that the CDR3 carries no conserved phenylalanine or tryptophan at its end.

The V gene lost 0 bases and the J gene lost 0 bases, with 6 bases spanning the gap. The V gene's germline CDR1 is SGHNT and CDR2 YENEEA. This CDR3 spans 15 amino acids. The source was CD4+ T cells sorted from PBMCs, collected about 49 days after the first yellow fever vaccination. The rearrangement uses TRBV11-3 and TRBJ2-1; the D gene is possibly TRBD2 (6 bases). The TCR sequence derives from a man aged 18-30 years who received the YFV17D yellow fever vaccine. CDR3 bases: TGTGCCAGCAGCTTAGAGACTAGCTCCTACAATGAGCAGTTCCTC. Translated, it gives CASSLETSSYNEQFL.